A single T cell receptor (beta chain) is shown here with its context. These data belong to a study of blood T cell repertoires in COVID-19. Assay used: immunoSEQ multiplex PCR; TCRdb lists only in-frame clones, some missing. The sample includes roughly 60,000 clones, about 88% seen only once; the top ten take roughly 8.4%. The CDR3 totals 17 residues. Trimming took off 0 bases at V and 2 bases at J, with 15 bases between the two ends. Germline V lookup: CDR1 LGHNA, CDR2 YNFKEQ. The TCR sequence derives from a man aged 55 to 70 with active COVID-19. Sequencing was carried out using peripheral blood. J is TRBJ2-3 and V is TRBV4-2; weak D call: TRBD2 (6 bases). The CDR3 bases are TGTGCCAGCAGCCAAGATCCAGCGGGCGCCCCCACAGATACGCAGTATTTT. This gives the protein CASSQDPAGAPTDTQYF.